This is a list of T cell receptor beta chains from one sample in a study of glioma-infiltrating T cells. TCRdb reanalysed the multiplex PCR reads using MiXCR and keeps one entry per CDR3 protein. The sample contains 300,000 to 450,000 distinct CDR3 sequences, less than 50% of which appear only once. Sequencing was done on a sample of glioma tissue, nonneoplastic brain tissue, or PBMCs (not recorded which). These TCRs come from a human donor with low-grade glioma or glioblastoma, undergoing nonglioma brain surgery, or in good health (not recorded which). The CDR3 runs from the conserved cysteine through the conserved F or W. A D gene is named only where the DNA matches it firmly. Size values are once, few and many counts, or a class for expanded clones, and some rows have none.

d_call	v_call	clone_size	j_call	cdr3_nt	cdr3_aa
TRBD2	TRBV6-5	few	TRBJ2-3	TGTGCCAGCAGTTACTTGGCTAGCGGGGGAAAAGATACGCAGTATTTT	CASSYLASGGKDTQYF
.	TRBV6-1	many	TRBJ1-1	TGTGCCAGCAGTCCGCGGACAGCTCTGAACACTGAAGCTTTCTTT	CASSPRTALNTEAFF
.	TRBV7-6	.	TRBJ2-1	TGTGCTAGCAGCGGGGGACAGAACTCCTACAATGAGCAGTTCTTC	CASSGGQNSYNEQFF
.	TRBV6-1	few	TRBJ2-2	TGTGCCAGCAGTCAGCCCGGGGGCGAAGGCACCGGGGAGCTGTTTTTT	CASSQPGGEGTGELFF
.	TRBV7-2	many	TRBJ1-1	TGTGCCAGCAGCTCCGACGCGACTGAAGCTTTCTTT	CASSSDATEAFF
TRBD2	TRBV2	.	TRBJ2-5	TGTGCCAGCTCCGGACTAGCGGGAGGAGAGACCCAGTACTTC	CASSGLAGGETQYF
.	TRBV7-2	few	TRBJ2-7	TGTGCCAGCAGCTTGAACAGGGTAGCGGTCGAGCAGTACTTC	CASSLNRVAVEQYF
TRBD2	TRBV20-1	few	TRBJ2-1	TGCAGTGCTCGGACTAGCGGGAGTAGAAATGAGCAGTTCTTC	CSARTSGSRNEQFF
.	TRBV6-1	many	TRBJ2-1	TGTGCCAGCAGTCCGGGCCTCCCCTACAATGAGCAGTTCTTC	CASSPGLPYNEQFF
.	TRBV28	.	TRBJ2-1	TGTGCCGGCACCGGACAGCGCTTATCCGAGCAGTTCTTT	CAGTGQRLSEQFF
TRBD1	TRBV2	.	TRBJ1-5	TGTGCCAGCAGTGGAGGGACAGGGGTTCAGCCCCAGCATTTT	CASSGGTGVQPQHF
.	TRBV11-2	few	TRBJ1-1	TGTGCCAGCAGCTTAGAGGAGAGCACTGAAGCTTTCTTT	CASSLEESTEAFF
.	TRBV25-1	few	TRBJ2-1	TGTGCCAGCAGTGAACCCCGGGGAGGCTCCTACAATGAGCAGTTCTTC	CASSEPRGGSYNEQFF
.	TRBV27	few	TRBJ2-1	TGTGCCGGCAGTTTAAAAGGGTTAGTCACCAATGAGCAGTTCTTC	CAGSLKGLVTNEQFF
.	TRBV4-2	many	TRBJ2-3	TGTGCCAGCAGCCCCTACCTAAGAGCGGAGGTCACAGATACGCAGTATTTT	CASSPYLRAEVTDTQYF
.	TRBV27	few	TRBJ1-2	TGTGCCAGCAGAAAGACAGGCCCAGGGGGCTACACCTTC	CASRKTGPGGYTF
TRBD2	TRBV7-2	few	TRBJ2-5	TGTGCCAGCAGCCCCGGGACTAGCGCAGGAGCCCAGTACTTC	CASSPGTSAGAQYF
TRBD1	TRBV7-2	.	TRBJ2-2	TGTGCCAGCAGCTTAAGGGGGACAGGGGGCTTCACCGGGGAGCTGTTTTTT	CASSLRGTGGFTGELFF
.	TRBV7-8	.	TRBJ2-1	TGTGCCAGCAGCTTAGCGTGGGAGGACAATGAGCAGTTCTTC	CASSLAWEDNEQFF
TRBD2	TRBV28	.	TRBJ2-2	TGTGCCAGCAGTCAGCGGACTAGTGTTCCACGGGAGCTGTTTTTT	CASSQRTSVPRELFF
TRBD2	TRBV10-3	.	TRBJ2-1	TGTGCCATCACTTCGACTAGCGGGAGGAACCCCTACAATGAGCAGTTCTTC	CAITSTSGRNPYNEQFF
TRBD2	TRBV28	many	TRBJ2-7	TGTGCCAGCACCGGGGGGGATACAGGGTCCTACGAGCAGTACTTC	CASTGGDTGSYEQYF
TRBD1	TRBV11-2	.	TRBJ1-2	TGTGCCAGCAGCCCCCGGGGACAGGTTTCGTTCTATGGCTACACCTTC	CASSPRGQVSFYGYTF
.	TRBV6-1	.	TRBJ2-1	TGTGCCAGCAGTGACGTCCGGGGCCGTCACTATGAGCAGTTCTTC	CASSDVRGRHYEQFF
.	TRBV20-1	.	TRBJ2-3	TGCAGTGCTAGAGGTCTGGGCCGGGAGACGACAGATACGCAGTATTTT	CSARGLGRETTDTQYF
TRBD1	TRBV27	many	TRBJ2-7	TGTGCCAGCGCGACAGGGGTGGACGAGCAGTACTTC	CASATGVDEQYF
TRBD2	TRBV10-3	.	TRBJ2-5	TGTGCCATCAGTGAGGCTAGCGGGGCCCTCCAAGAGACCCAGTACTTC	CAISEASGALQETQYF
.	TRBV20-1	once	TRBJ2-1	TGCAGTGCCTCAGCGGGACATTCAGCAGAGACCCAGTTCTTC	CSASAGHSAETQFF
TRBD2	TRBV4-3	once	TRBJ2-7	TGCGCCAGCAGCCAAGCGGGGGGGAGCTCCTACGAGCAGTACTTC	CASSQAGGSSYEQYF
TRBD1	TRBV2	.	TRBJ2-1	TGTGCCAGCAGAGCCGGGACAGGGGTCAATGAGCAGTTCTTC	CASRAGTGVNEQFF
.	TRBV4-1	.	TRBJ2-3	TGCGCCAGCAGCCCCCCAGACTTAACTAGCACAGATACGCAGTATTTT	CASSPPDLTSTDTQYF
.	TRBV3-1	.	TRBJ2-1	TGTGCCAGCTCACCTCGCGGACAAGTTACCTACAATGAGCAGTTCTTC	CASSPRGQVTYNEQFF
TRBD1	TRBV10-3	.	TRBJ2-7	TGTGCCATCAGCTTGACAGGGAAGAGCTCCTACGAGCAGTACTTC	CAISLTGKSSYEQYF
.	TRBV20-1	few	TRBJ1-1	TGCAGTGCAGGGGACGGAACCAACACTGAAGCTTTCTTT	CSAGDGTNTEAFF
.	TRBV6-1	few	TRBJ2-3	TGTGCCAGCAGTTTTAACAAACAGGGTCCGCAAACAGATACGCAGTATTTT	CASSFNKQGPQTDTQYF
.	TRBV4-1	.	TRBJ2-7	TGCGCCAGCAGCCAAGAGATCGATTCCAGCTCCTACGAGCAGTACTTC	CASSQEIDSSSYEQYF
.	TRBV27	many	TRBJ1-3	TGTGCCAGCAGTTTACGGGGCTTCGGAAACACCATATATTTT	CASSLRGFGNTIYF
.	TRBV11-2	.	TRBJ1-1	TGTGCCAGCAGCTTGGGGAGGGTCTCTGAAGCTTTCTTT	CASSLGRVSEAFF
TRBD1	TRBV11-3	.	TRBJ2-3	TGTGCCAGCAGCTTCTACAGGGGACATACGCAGTATTTT	CASSFYRGHTQYF
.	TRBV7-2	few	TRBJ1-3	TGTGCCAGCAGCTTTTCATCCTACCCAGCGACCTCTGGAAACACCATATATTTT	CASSFSSYPATSGNTIYF
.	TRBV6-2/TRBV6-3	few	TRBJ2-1	TGTGCCAGCAGTATAGGACTGTACAATGAGCAGTTCTTC	CASSIGLYNEQFF
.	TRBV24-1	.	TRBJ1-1	TGTGCCACCAGGCCCGGGGAAAACACTGAAGCTTTCTTT	CATRPGENTEAFF
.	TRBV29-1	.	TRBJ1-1	TGCAGCGTCCTAACTCTGGGGTTCACTGAAGCTTTCTTT	CSVLTLGFTEAFF
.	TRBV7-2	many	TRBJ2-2	TGTGCCAGCGCCTGGCGGGCAGCGAACACCGGGGAGCTGTTTTTT	CASAWRAANTGELFF
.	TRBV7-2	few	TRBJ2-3	TGTGCCAGCAGCTTGGTGGGGGGAGTCCTCACGGATACGCAGTATTTT	CASSLVGGVLTDTQYF
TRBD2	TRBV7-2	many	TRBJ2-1	TGTGCCAGCAGCTCACCGGGACTAGCGGTCAATGAGCAGTTCTTC	CASSSPGLAVNEQFF
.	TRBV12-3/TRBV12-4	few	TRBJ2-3	TGTGCCAGCAGTTTCATTCATCCGGATACGCAGTATTTT	CASSFIHPDTQYF